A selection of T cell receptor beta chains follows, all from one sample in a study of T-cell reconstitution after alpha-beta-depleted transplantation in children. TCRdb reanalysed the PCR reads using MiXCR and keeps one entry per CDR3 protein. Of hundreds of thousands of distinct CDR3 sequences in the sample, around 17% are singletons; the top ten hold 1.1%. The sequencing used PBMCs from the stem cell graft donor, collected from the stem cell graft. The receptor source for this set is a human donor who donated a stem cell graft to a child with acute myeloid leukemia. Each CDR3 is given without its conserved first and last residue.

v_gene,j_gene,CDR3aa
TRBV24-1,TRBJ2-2,ATSDPGPSNTGELF
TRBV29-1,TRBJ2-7,SVGRQGASSEQY
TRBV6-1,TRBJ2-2,ASSRGGGFLTGELF
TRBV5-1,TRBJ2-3,ASSGTSPDTQY
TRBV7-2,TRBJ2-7,ASSLGGQGLTYEQY
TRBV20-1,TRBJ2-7,SASGPGGHLSYEQY
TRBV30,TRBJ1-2,AWGRVANYGYT
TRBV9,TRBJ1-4,ASSGSGGEEKLF
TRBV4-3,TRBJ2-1,ASSQEGGYRGIDEQF
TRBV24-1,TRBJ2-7,ATSRGGGASYEQY
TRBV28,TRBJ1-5,ASRGNNQPQH
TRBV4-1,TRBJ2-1,ASSQDQFNEQF
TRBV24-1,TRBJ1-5,ATSRAEINQPQH
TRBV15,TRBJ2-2,ATSREVANTGELF
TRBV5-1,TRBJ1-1,ASSLRAGSNTEPF
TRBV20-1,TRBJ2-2,SASTNAQTGELF
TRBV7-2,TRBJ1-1,ASSLGLAGANTEAF
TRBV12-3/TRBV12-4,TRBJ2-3,ASSDGGGDTDTQY
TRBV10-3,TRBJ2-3,AISDHTDTQY
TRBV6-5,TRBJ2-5,ASSYLGAVGETQY
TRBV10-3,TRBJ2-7,AISRGQGGYEQY
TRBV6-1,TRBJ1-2,ASSPTTNYGYT
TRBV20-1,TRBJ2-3,SARAGLGGGTDTQY
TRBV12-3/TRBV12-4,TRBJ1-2,ASSFDPVGGISGYT
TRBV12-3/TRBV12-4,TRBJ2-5,ASTFPGRGVQY
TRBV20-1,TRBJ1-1,SARDTEAF
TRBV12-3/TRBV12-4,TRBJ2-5,ASTELAGIQETQY
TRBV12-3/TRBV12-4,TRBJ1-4,ASSLNSVLNEKLF
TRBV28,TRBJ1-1,ASSLYLNTEAF
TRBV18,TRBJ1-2,ASSPPGQGDYGYT
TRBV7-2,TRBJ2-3,ASTPGLIGTDTQY
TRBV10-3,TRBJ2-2,AIGTSGGPPDTGELF
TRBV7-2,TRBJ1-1,ASSAPRGLTPEAF
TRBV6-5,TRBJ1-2,ASSYSPTGGYGYT
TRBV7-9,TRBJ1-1,ASSSSDRLNTEAF
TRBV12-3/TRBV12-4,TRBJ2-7,ASKVPGSSYEQY
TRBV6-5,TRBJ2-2,ASSGPGQGTGELF
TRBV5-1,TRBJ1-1,ASSTGGGGRQNTEAF
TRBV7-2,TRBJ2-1,ASRDWCSYNEQF
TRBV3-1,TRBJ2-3,AFSCPKQGPSTDTQY
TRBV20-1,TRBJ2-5,SAYPGTGVETQY
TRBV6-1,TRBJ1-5,ASRERGVDYSNQPQH
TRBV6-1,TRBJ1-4,ASSEAWGGKLF
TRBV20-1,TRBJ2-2,SARDGRGPGELF
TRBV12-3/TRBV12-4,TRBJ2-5,ASRREETQY
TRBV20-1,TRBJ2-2,SAARGASNTGELF
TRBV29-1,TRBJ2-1,SVEETIRRSSYNEQF